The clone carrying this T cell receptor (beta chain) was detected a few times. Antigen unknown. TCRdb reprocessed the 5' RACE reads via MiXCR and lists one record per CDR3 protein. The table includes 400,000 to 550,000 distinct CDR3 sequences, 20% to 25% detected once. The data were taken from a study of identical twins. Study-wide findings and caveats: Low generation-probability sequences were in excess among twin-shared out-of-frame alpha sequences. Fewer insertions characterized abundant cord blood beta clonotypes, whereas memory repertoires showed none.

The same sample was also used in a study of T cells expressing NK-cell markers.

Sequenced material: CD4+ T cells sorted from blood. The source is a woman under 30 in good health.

The chain's CDR3 is CASSTIARGQGSLYEQYF. The CDR3 nucleotides read TGTGCCAGCAGCACCATCGCTAGAGGACAGGGGTCCCTCTACGAGCAGTACTTC. This chain connects TRBV11-2 to TRBJ2-7, with TRBD1 identical over 9 bases. The CDR3 consists of 18 residues. V shed 5 bases and J 3 bases; nucleotides not matched to a gene: 17. Per germline, CDR1 SGHAT and CDR2 FQNNGV.